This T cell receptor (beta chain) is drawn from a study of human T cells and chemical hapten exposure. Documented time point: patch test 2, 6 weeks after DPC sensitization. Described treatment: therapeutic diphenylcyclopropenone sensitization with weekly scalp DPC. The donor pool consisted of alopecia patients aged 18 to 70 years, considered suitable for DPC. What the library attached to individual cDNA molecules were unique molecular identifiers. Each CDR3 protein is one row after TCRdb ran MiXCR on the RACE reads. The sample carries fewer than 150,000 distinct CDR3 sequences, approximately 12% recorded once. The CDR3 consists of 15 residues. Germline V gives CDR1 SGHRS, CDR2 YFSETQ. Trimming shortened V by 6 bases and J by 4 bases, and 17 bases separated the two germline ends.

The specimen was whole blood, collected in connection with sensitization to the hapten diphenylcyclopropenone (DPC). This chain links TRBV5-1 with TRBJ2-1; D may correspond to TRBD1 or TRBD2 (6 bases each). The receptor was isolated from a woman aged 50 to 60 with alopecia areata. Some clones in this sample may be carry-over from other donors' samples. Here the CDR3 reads CASTLDGGHYNEQFF. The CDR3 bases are TGCGCCAGCACCCTCGACGGGGGCCATTACAATGAGCAGTTCTTC.